One and the same sample provided the 5 T cell receptor beta chains below, sequenced in a study of response to subunit inactivated influenza vaccine. TCRdb itself ran the RT-PCR reads through MiXCR, one entry per CDR3 protein. In the table there are about 530,000 distinct CDR3 sequences, approximately 13% of which are singletons. This material consisted of PBMCs from blood, taken roughly 6 weeks after vaccination. All receptors come from a man over 45 who received an inactivated influenza vaccine.

This clonotype appeared a few times. The CDR3 reads CASSQGVGTYGYTF. CDR3 nucleotides: TGCGCCAGCAGCCAAGGGGTGGGAACATATGGCTACACCTTC. J is TRBJ1-2 and V is TRBV4-3; D is ambiguous. There are 14 residues in the CDR3. The V gene lost 1 base and the J gene lost 5 bases, with 11 bases spanning the gap. The V gene's germline CDR1 is LGHNA and CDR2 YSLEER.

In this sample, this clonotype turned up many times. The rearrangement joins TRBV5-1 to TRBJ2-3, with D possibly TRBD2 on 6 matching bases. The V gene lost 2 bases and the J gene lost 4 bases, with 14 bases spanning the gap. The CDR3 contains 15 residues. CDR1 and CDR2 from the germline V gene are SGHRS and YFSETQ. The CDR3 region is CASSFGGHVADTQYF. The CDR3 DNA reads TGCGCCAGCAGCTTCGGAGGGCATGTTGCAGATACGCAGTATTTT.

This clonotype was observed a handful of times. This chain joins TRBV10-3 and TRBJ2-2; 7 positions match TRBD2. The V and J ends lost 4 bases and 7 bases, in that order; junction bases with no gene match: 9. The length of the CDR3 is 15 residues. Germline V gene sequence: CDR1 ENHRY, CDR2 SYGVKD. This CDR3 reads CAISGAGKHGGELFF. The CDR3 coding sequence is TGTGCCATCAGTGGAGCGGGAAAGCACGGCGGGGAGCTGTTTTTT.

The CDR3 DNA follows: TGTGCCAGCAGTTCCGATTCTAGCGGGAGGATCTACAATGAGCAGTTCTTC. This sequence encodes CASSSDSSGRIYNEQFF. The gene calls are TRBV6-5 and TRBJ2-1, with 11 bases aligning to TRBD2. CDR3 length: 17 amino acids. Trimming at V came to 4 bases and at J to 3 bases, leaving 8 bases not matched to a gene. Germline CDR1 MNHEY, CDR2 SVGAGI.

The chain has TRBV12-3 or TRBV12-4 and TRBJ1-5; D is ambiguous. V shed 1 base and J shed 9 bases, with 16 bases lying between them. CDR3 length equals 15 residues. The CDR3 loop reads CASSLGRASAGPQHF. CDR3 sequence (DNA): TGTGCCAGCAGTTTAGGGCGCGCCTCAGCGGGGCCCCAGCATTTT.